These 3 T cell receptor beta chains share one sample of origin, sequenced in a study of cytomegalovirus exposure and HLA in healthy donors. Sequenced by immunoSEQ multiplex PCR; TCRdb stores in-frame clones only, minus some. The data show 140,000 or so clones, over 80% seen once. Sequencing was done on a sample of PBMCs. The receptors come from a young woman in good health and CMV-seropositive.

This chain joins TRBV5-4 and TRBJ1-1; D possibly corresponds to TRBD1 (6 bases). Germline V gene lookup returns CDR1 SGHNT and CDR2 YYREEE (reference sequence). V was shortened by 0 bases and J by 0 bases, with 12 bases between the two germline ends. This CDR3 comprises 16 residues. The CDR3 sequence is CASSLGSRTVNTEAFF. The CDR3 region has the DNA TGTGCCAGCAGCTTGGGTAGCAGGACAGTGAACACTGAAGCTTTCTTT.

The rearrangement uses TRBV2 and TRBJ2-2; TRBD1 is a possible D gene (6 bases). Germline CDR1 and CDR2: SNHLY and FYNNEI. V shed 6 bases and J shed 4 bases, with 9 bases lying between them. The CDR3 covers 13 residues. As DNA, the CDR3 is TGTGCCAGCAGCTCAGGGGTCACCGGGGAGCTGTTTTTT. Its protein product is CASSSGVTGELFF.

The V gene is TRBV28, the J gene TRBJ2-1; 8 bases are a match to TRBD1. The V gene end was trimmed by 4 bases and the J gene end by 8 bases; junction bases not matched to a gene: 1. Looked up from germline, CDR1 is MDHEN and CDR2 is SYDVKM. The CDR3 extends over 12 amino acids. The CDR3 region is CASSSGGDEQFF. In DNA form, the CDR3 reads TGTGCCAGCAGTTCAGGGGGCGATGAGCAGTTCTTC.